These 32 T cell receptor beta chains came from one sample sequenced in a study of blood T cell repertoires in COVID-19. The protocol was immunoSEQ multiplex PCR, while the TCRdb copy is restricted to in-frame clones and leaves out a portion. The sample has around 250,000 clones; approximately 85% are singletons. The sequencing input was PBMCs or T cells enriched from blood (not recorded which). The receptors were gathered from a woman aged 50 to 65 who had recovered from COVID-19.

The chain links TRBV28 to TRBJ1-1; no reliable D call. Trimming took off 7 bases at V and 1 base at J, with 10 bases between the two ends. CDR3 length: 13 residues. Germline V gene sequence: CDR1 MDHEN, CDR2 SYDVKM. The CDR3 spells CASKRGSNTEAFF. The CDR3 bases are TGTGCCAGCAAACGGGGTTCGAACACTGAAGCTTTCTTT.

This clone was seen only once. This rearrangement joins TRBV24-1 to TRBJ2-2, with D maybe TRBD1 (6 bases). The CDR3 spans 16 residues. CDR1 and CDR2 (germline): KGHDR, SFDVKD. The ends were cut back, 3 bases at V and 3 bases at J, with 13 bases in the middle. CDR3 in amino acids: CATSDRTERDTGELFF. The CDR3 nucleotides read TGTGCCACCAGTGATCGGACAGAAAGGGACACCGGGGAGCTGTTTTTT.

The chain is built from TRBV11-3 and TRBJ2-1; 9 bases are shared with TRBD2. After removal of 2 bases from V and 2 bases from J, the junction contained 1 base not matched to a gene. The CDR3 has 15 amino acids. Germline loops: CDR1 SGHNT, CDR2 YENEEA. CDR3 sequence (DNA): TGTGCCAGCAGCTTACTAGCGGGACCCTACAATGAGCAGTTCTTC. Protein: CASSLLAGPYNEQFF.

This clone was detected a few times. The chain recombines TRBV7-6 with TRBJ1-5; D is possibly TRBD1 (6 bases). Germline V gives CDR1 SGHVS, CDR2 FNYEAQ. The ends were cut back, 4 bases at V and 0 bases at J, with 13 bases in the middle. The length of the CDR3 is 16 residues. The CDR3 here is CASSSQTGLSNQPQHF. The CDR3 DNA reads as TGTGCCAGCAGCTCCCAGACAGGCCTTAGCAATCAGCCCCAGCATTTT.

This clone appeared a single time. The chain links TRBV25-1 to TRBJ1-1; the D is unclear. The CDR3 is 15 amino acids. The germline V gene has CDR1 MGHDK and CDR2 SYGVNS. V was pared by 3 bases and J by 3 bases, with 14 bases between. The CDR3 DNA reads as TGTGCCAGCAGTGAGAAACTGGAGGTCGACACTGAAGCTTTCTTT. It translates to CASSEKLEVDTEAFF.

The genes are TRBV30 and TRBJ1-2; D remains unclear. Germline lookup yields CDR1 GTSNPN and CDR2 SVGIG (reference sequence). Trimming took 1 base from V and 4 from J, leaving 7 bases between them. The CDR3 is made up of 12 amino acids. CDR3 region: CAWSARGYGYTF. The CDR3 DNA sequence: TGTGCCTGGAGTGCACGGGGCTATGGCTACACCTTC.

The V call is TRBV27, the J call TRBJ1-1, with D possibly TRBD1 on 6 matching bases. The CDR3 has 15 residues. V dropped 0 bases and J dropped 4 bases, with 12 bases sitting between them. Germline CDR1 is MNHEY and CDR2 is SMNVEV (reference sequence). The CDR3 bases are TGTGCCAGCAGTTTATCCACAGTGGGGGCCACTGAAGCTTTCTTT. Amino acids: CASSLSTVGATEAFF.

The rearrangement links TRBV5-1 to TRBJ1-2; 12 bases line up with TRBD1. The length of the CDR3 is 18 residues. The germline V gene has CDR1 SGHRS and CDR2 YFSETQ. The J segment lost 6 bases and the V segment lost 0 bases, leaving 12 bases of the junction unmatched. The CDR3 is CASSLEPGQGAISDGYTF. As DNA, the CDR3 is TGCGCCAGCAGCTTGGAACCGGGACAGGGGGCCATATCGGATGGCTACACCTTC. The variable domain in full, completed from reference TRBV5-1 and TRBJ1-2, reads KAGVTQTPRYLIKTRGQQVTLSCSPISGHRSVSWYQQTPGQGLQFLFEYFSETQRNKGNFPGRFSGRQFSNSRSEMNVSTLELGDSALYLCASSLEPGQGAISDGYTFGSGTRLTVV.

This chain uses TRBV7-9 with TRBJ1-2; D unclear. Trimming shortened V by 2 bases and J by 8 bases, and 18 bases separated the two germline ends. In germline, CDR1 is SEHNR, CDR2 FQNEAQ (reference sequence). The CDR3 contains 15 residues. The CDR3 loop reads CASSLRSGLPLGYTF. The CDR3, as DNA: TGTGCCAGCAGCTTACGTTCGGGATTGCCCCTCGGCTACACCTTC.

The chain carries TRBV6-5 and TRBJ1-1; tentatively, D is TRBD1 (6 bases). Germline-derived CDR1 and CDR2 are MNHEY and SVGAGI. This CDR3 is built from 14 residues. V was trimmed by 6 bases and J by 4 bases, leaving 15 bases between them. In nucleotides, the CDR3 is TGTGCCAGCAGATTACAGGGTTCAAGCACTGAAGCTTTCTTT. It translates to CASRLQGSSTEAFF.

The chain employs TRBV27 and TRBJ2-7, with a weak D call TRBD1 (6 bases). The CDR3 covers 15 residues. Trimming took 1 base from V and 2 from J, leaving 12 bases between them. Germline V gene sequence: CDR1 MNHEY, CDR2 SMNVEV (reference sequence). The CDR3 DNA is TGTGCCAGCAGTTTATTTGGGGACACTGCCTACGAGCAGTACTTC. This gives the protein CASSLFGDTAYEQYF.

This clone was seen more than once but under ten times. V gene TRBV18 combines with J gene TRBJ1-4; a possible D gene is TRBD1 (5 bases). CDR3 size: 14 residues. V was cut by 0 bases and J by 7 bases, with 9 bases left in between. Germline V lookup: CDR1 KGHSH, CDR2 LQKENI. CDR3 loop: CASSPPRQPEKLFF. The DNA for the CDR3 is TGTGCCAGCTCACCACCCCGACAGCCTGAAAAACTGTTTTTT.

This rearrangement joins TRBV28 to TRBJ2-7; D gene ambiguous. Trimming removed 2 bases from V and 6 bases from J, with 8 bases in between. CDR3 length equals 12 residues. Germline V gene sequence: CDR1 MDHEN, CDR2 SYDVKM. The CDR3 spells CASSLGSGEQYF. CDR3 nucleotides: TGTGCCAGCAGTTTAGGGTCAGGCGAGCAGTACTTC. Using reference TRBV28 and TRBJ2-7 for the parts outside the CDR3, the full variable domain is DVKVTQSSRYLVKRTGEKVFLECVQDMDHENMFWYRQDPGLGLRLIYFSYDVKMKEKGDIPEGYSVSREKKERFSLILESASTNQTSMYLCASSLGSGEQYFGPGTRLTVT.

CDR3 coding DNA: TGTGCCAGCAACCGCCTAGCGGGGGGGGATTACAATGAGCAGTTCTTC. Its protein product is CASNRLAGGDYNEQFF. The chain links TRBV28 to TRBJ2-1, with TRBD2 identical over 12 bases. V trimming: 7 bases; J trimming: 4 bases; junction bases outside the gene matches: 8. The CDR3 totals 16 residues. Per the germline V gene, CDR1 is MDHEN and CDR2 is SYDVKM. Variable domain in full (rest from reference TRBV28 and TRBJ2-1): DVKVTQSSRYLVKRTGEKVFLECVQDMDHENMFWYRQDPGLGLRLIYFSYDVKMKEKGDIPEGYSVSREKKERFSLILESASTNQTSMYLCASNRLAGGDYNEQFFGPGTRLTVL.

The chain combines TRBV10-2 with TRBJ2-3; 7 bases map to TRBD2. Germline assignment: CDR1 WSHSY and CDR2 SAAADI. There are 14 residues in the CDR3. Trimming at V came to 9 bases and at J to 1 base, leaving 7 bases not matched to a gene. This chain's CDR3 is CASAAGVRTDTQYF. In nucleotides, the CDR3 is TGCGCCAGTGCGGCGGGAGTCCGCACAGATACGCAGTATTTT.

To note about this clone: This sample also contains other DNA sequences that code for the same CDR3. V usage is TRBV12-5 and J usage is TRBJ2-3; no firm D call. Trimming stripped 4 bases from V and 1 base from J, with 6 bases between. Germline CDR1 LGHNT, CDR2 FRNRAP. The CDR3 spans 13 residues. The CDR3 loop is CASGSSGTDTQYF. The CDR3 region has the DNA TGTGCTAGTGGTTCGTCTGGCACAGATACGCAGTATTTT.

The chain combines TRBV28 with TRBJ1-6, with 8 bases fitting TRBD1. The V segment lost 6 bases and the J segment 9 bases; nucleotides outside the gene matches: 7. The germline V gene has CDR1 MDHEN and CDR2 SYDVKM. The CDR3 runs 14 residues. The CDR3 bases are TGTGCCAGCAGGTCGACAGGGGCGGGTTCACCCCTCCACTTT. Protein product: CASRSTGAGSPLHF.

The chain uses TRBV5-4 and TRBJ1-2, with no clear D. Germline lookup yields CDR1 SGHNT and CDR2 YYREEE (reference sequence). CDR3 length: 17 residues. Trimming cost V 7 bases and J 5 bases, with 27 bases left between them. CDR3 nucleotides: TGTGCCAGCTCGAGCCCCACCGGGAACCCTTTCGCGTATGGCTACACCTTC. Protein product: CASSSPTGNPFAYGYTF.

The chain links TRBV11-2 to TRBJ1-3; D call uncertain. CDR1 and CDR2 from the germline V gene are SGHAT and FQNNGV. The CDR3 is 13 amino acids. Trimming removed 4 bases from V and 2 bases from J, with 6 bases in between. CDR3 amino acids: CASSSGTGNTIYF. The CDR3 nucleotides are TGTGCCAGCAGCTCGGGGACTGGAAACACCATATATTTT.

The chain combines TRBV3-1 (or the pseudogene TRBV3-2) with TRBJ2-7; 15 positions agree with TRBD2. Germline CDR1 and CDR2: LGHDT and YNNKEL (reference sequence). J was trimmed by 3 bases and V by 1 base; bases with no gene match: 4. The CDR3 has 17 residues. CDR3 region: CASSQGTSGRADYEQYF. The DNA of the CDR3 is TGTGCCAGCAGCCAAGGGACTAGCGGGAGGGCAGACTACGAGCAGTACTTC.

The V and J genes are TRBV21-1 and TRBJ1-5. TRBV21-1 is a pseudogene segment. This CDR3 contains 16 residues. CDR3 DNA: TGTGCCAGCAGCAAAGCAACGTGGAGAACGAATCAGCCCCAGCATTTT. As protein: CASSKATWRTNQPQHF.

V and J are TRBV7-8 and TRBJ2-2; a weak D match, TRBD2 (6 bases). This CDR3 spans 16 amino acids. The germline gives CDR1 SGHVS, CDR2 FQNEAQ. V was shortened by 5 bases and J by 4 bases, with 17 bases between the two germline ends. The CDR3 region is CASSLMGRDRTGELFF. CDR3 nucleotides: TGTGCCAGCAGCCTCATGGGGCGGGATCGCACCGGGGAGCTGTTTTTT.

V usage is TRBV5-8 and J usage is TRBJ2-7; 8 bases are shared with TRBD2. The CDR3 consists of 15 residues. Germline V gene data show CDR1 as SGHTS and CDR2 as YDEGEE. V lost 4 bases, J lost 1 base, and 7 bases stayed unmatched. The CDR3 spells CASSLAGGPSYEQYF. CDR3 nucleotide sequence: TGTGCCAGCAGCCTAGCGGGCGGGCCTTCCTACGAGCAGTACTTC.

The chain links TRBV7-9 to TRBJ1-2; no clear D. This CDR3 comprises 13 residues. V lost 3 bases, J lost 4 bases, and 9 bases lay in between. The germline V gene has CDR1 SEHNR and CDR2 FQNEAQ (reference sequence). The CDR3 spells CASSFSASYGYTF. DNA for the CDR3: TGTGCCAGCAGCTTCTCCGCCAGCTATGGCTACACCTTC.

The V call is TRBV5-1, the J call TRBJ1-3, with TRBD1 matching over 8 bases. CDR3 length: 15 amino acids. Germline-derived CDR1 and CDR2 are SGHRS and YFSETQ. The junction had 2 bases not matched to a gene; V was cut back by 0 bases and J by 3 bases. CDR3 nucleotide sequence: TGCGCCAGCAGCTTGGATGGGACAGGTGGAAACACCATATATTTT. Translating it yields CASSLDGTGGNTIYF.

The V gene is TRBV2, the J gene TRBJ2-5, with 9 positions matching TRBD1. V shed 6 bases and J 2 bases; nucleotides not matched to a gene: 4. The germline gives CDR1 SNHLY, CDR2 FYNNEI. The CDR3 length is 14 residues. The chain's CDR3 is CASRKTGGQETQYF. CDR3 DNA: TGTGCCAGCAGAAAGACAGGGGGGCAAGAGACCCAGTACTTC. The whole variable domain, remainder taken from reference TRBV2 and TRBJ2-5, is EPEVTQTPSHQVTQMGQEVILRCVPISNHLYFYWYRQILGQKVEFLVSFYNNEISEKSEIFDDQFSVERPDGSNFTLKIRSTKLEDSAMYFCASRKTGGQETQYFGPGTRLLVL.

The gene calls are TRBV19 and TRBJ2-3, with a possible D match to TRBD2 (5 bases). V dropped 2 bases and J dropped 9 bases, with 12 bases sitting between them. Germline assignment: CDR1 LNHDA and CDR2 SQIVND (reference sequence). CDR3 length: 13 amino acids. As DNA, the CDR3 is TGTGCCAGTAGTATAACTAGACCGTCAACGCAGTATTTT. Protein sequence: CASSITRPSTQYF. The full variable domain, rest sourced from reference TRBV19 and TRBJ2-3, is DGGITQSPKYLFRKEGQNVTLSCEQNLNHDAMYWYRQDPGQGLRLIYYSQIVNDFQKGDIAEGYSVSREKKESFPLTVTSAQKNPTAFYLCASSITRPSTQYFGPGTRLTVL.

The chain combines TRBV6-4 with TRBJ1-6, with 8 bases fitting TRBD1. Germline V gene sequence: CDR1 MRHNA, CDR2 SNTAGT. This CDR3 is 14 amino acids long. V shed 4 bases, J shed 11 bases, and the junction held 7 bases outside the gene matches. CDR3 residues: CASSAGQGPTPLHF. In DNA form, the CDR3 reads TGTGCCAGCAGTGCCGGACAGGGCCCGACACCCCTCCACTTT.

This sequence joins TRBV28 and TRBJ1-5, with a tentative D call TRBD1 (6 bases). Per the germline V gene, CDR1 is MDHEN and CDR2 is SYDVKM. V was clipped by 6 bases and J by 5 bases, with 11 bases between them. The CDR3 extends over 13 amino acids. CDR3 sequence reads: CASRDRSDQPQHF. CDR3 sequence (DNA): TGTGCCAGCAGAGACAGGTCGGATCAGCCCCAGCATTTT.

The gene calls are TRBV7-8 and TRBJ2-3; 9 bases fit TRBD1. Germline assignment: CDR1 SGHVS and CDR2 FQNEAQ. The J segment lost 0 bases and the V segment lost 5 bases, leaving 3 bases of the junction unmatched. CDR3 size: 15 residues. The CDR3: CASSLGQGSTDTQYF. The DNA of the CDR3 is TGTGCCAGCAGCCTTGGACAGGGGAGCACAGATACGCAGTATTTT.

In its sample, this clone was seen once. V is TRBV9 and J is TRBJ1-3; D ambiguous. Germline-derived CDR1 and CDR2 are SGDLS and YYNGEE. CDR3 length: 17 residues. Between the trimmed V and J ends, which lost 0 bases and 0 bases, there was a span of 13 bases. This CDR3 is CASSVEIRGDSGNTIYF. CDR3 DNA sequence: TGTGCCAGCAGCGTAGAGATTCGCGGGGACTCTGGAAACACCATATATTTT. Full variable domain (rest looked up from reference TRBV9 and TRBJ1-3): DSGVTQTPKHLITATGQRVTLRCSPRSGDLSVYWYQQSLDQGLQFLIQYYNGEERAKGNILERFSAQQFPDLHSELNLSSLELGDSALYFCASSVEIRGDSGNTIYFGEGSWLTVV.

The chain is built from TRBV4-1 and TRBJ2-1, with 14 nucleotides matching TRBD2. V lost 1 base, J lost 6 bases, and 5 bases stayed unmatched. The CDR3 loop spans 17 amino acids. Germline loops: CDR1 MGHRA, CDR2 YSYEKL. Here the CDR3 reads CASSQGGLAGVLNEQFF. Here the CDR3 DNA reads TGCGCCAGCAGCCAAGGGGGACTAGCGGGAGTTCTCAATGAGCAGTTCTTC.